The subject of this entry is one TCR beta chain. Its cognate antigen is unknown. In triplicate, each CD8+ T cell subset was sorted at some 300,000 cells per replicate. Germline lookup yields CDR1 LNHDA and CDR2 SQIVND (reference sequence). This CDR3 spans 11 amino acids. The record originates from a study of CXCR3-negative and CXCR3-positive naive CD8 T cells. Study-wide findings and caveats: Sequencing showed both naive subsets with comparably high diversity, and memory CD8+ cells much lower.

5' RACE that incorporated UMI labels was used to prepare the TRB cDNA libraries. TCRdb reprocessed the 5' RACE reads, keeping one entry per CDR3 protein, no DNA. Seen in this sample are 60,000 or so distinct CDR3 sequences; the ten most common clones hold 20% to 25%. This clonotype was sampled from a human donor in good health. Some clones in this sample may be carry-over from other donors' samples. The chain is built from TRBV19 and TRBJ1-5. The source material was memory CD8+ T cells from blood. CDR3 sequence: CASSTGEPQHF.